These 27 T cell receptor beta chains were all obtained from the same sample, sequenced in a study of blood T cell repertoires in COVID-19. Assay: immunoSEQ multiplex PCR; the TCRdb copy retains only in-frame clones and omits some. The table lists roughly 9,000 clones, 75% to 90% of them singletons. Input material: peripheral blood. These receptors all come from a human donor in a cohort sampled during active COVID-19.

The rearrangement joins TRBV28 to TRBJ2-7, with D unresolved. Germline CDR1 MDHEN, CDR2 SYDVKM. The CDR3 is 12 amino acids. V was pared by 4 bases and J by 5 bases, with 9 bases between. The CDR3 coding sequence is TGTGCCAGCAGTTGGCCCGAAAACGAGCAGTACTTC. Amino acids: CASSWPENEQYF.

CDR3 DNA sequence: TGTGCCAGCAGGGGACTAGCGGGATACTACGAGCAGTACTTC. Protein product: CASRGLAGYYEQYF. The chain carries TRBV6-5 and TRBJ2-7; 13 bases line up with TRBD2. V lost 6 bases to trimming and J lost 3 bases; unmatched junction nucleotides: 2. The germline V gene encodes CDR1 MNHEY and CDR2 SVGAGI. The CDR3 extends over 14 amino acids.

V and J are TRBV21-1 and TRBJ2-7; TRBD2 was called by the table and not checked on the DNA. TRBV21-1 is recorded as a pseudogene. CDR3 length: 18 residues. CDR3 in DNA: TGTGCCAGCAGCAAAGGGACTAGCGGGAGCGCACTCTCCTACGAGCAGTACTTC. This codes for CASSKGTSGSALSYEQYF.

V usage is TRBV30 and J usage is TRBJ1-1; D perhaps matches TRBD1 (5 bases). CDR1 and CDR2 (germline): GTSNPN, SVGIG (reference sequence). This CDR3 has 10 amino acids. Trimming removed 8 bases at V and 11 bases at J, with 15 bases between. CDR3 in DNA: TGTGCCGGCTCGTGGGGCACGGCTTTCTTT. Its translation is CAGSWGTAFF.

DNA of the CDR3: TGCAGCGTCCGGGTCCTGGAGGAGACCCAGTACTTC. Translation: CSVRVLEETQYF. This chain uses TRBV29-1 with TRBJ2-5; the D is unclear. The CDR3 is 12 amino acids. The V gene lost 6 bases and the J gene lost 5 bases, with 13 bases spanning the gap. Germline loops: CDR1 SQVTM, CDR2 ANQGSEA.

J is TRBJ1-6 and V is TRBV3-1 (or the pseudogene TRBV3-2); 7 nucleotides agree with TRBD1. The V segment lost 4 bases and the J segment 10 bases; nucleotides outside the gene matches: 10. This CDR3 contains 15 residues. Germline V lookup: CDR1 LGHDT, CDR2 YNNKEL (reference sequence). CDR3 protein: CASSPAPGQQSPLHF. DNA for the CDR3: TGTGCCAGCAGCCCTGCACCGGGACAGCAATCACCCCTCCACTTT.

The chain joins TRBV28 to TRBJ2-5, with 16 positions matching TRBD2. The V and J ends lost 8 bases and 5 bases, in that order; junction bases with no gene match: 17. Germline CDR1 MDHEN, CDR2 SYDVKM. The CDR3 covers 19 residues. CDR3 DNA sequence: TGTGCCAGCGGGTACACGGGACTAGCGGGAGGGCCCTCAGGGGAGACCCAGTACTTC. It specifies CASGYTGLAGGPSGETQYF.

CDR3 in amino acids: CASSWTGTYEQYF. CDR3 nucleotides: TGCGCCAGCAGCTGGACAGGGACCTACGAGCAGTACTTC. This sequence joins TRBV5-1 and TRBJ2-7; 8 bases match TRBD1. Looked up from germline, CDR1 is SGHRS and CDR2 is YFSETQ. V was clipped by 3 bases and J by 2 bases; unmatched bases: 1. The CDR3 consists of 13 residues.

The chain has TRBV27 and TRBJ2-3, with 8 bases that match TRBD1. Unmatched junction bases numbered 9, after V lost 3 bases and J lost 1 base. Germline CDR1 is MNHEY and CDR2 is SMNVEV (reference sequence). The CDR3 totals 17 residues. The DNA of the CDR3 is TGTGCCAGCAGTTTGAACCAGGGGGCGTGGGGCACAGATACGCAGTATTTT. Its protein is CASSLNQGAWGTDTQYF.

V and J are TRBV18 and TRBJ2-2, with TRBD2 matching over 11 bases. Germline loops: CDR1 KGHSH, CDR2 LQKENI. This CDR3 spans 16 amino acids. With V trimmed by 3 bases and J by 4 bases, 4 bases remained unmatched. CDR3 sequence reads: CASSPIAGGSTGELFF. As DNA, the CDR3 is TGTGCCAGCTCACCCATAGCGGGAGGGAGCACCGGGGAGCTGTTTTTT.

This clone is a singleton in its sample. The V and J genes are TRBV5-4 and TRBJ2-3, with no clear D. This CDR3 contains 15 residues. V lost 2 bases and J 3 bases, leaving 13 bases between the germline ends. Germline V CDR1 and CDR2: SGHNT, YYREEE (reference sequence). The CDR3 sequence is CASSFRLAATDTQYF. The CDR3 DNA follows: TGTGCCAGCAGCTTCCGATTAGCCGCGACAGATACGCAGTATTTT.

The V and J genes are TRBV7-9 and TRBJ2-7; TRBD2 aligns across 9 bases. This CDR3 comprises 17 residues. Germline V CDR1 and CDR2: SEHNR, FQNEAQ (reference sequence). The V gene end was trimmed by 5 bases and the J gene end by 2 bases; junction bases not matched to a gene: 13. The CDR3 is CASSPPSVAGAPYEQYF. Here the CDR3 DNA reads TGTGCCAGCAGCCCCCCCTCGGTAGCGGGAGCACCCTACGAGCAGTACTTC. Using reference TRBV7-9 and TRBJ2-7 for the parts outside the CDR3, the full variable domain is DTGVSQNPRHKITKRGQNVTFRCDPISEHNRLYWYRQTLGQGPEFLTYFQNEAQLEKSRLLSDRFSAERPKGSFSTLEIQRTEQGDSAMYLCASSPPSVAGAPYEQYFGPGTRLTVT.

V gene TRBV5-1 combines with J gene TRBJ2-1; 11 bases match TRBD2. The germline gives CDR1 SGHRS, CDR2 YFSETQ. V lost 2 bases, J lost 5 bases, and 9 bases stayed unmatched. The CDR3 runs 17 residues. The CDR3 reads CASSLLLAGGVHNEQFF. As DNA, the CDR3 is TGCGCCAGCAGCTTATTGCTAGCGGGAGGTGTCCACAATGAGCAGTTCTTC.

The chain combines TRBV28 with TRBJ1-5; D may be TRBD1 (6 bases). The CDR3 spans 16 residues. CDR1 is MDHEN, CDR2 SYDVKM, per germline. Deletions cut 9 bases from V and 5 bases from J, with 23 bases between. The CDR3 DNA follows: TGTGCCAGTTCTCATTGGGGGCGAGGGATCGATCAGCCCCAGCATTTT. Its translation is CASSHWGRGIDQPQHF. Complete variable domain (other parts from reference TRBV28 and TRBJ1-5): DVKVTQSSRYLVKRTGEKVFLECVQDMDHENMFWYRQDPGLGLRLIYFSYDVKMKEKGDIPEGYSVSREKKERFSLILESASTNQTSMYLCASSHWGRGIDQPQHFGDGTRLSIL.

The chain joins TRBV21-1 to TRBJ2-4; the DNA was not used to check the table's D call, TRBD2. TRBV21-1 is noted as a pseudogene. CDR3 size: 16 residues. CDR3 region: CASSMLAGGPENIQYF. In nucleotides, the CDR3 is TGTGCCAGCAGCATGTTAGCGGGAGGGCCCGAAAACATTCAGTACTTC.

V is TRBV30 and J is TRBJ2-7; the D gene is possibly TRBD1 (6 bases). The CDR3 runs to 13 residues. The V end was cut by 2 bases, the J end by 1 base, with 9 bases between. The germline gives CDR1 GTSNPN, CDR2 SVGIG (reference sequence). CDR3 nucleotide sequence: TGTGCCTGGAGTTTGGACAGTTCCTACGAGCAGTACTTC. Protein: CAWSLDSSYEQYF.

The rearrangement links TRBV6-6 to TRBJ2-7, with D perhaps TRBD1 (6 bases). The CDR3 is 13 residues long. Per the germline V gene, CDR1 is MNHNY and CDR2 is SVGAGI (reference sequence). V shed 6 bases and J shed 1 base, with 10 bases lying between them. The CDR3, as DNA: TGTGCCAGCAGCCAAACAGGGTCCTACGAGCAGTACTTC. This codes for CASSQTGSYEQYF.

This clone was found once. The chain employs TRBV7-8 and TRBJ2-5, with 8 bases aligning to TRBD2. This CDR3 is built from 16 residues. Trimming at V came to 5 bases and at J to 6 bases, leaving 14 bases not matched to a gene. Germline V gene lookup returns CDR1 SGHVS and CDR2 FQNEAQ. CDR3 nucleotide sequence: TGTGCCAGCAGCCAAAAACCGGGACTAGTTAGACAGACCCAGTACTTC. This translates into CASSQKPGLVRQTQYF.

J is TRBJ2-1 and V is TRBV18; the match to TRBD2 covers 12 bases. Germline CDR1 KGHSH, CDR2 LQKENI. The CDR3 is 18 amino acids. With V trimmed by 5 bases and J by 8 bases, 16 bases remained unmatched. As DNA, the CDR3 is TGTGCCAGCTCAATTACGGCGCTAGCGGGAGGGCCTAGATATGAGCAGTTCTTC. Translated, it gives CASSITALAGGPRYEQFF.

The J gene is TRBJ1-1, the V gene TRBV28, with 8 bases aligning to TRBD1. V shed 5 bases and J 5 bases; nucleotides not matched to a gene: 7. CDR3 length: 14 amino acids. Germline V gives CDR1 MDHEN, CDR2 SYDVKM. CDR3 sequence reads: CASSGGTGGTEAFF. In DNA form, the CDR3 reads TGTGCCAGCAGTGGGGGGACAGGTGGGACTGAAGCTTTCTTT.

The CDR3 bases are TGTGCCAGCAGGGGGACAGACTCCTACGAGCAGTACTTC. The encoded protein is CASRGTDSYEQYF. This chain joins TRBV28 and TRBJ2-7, with 7 nucleotides matching TRBD1. Germline V gene data show CDR1 as MDHEN and CDR2 as SYDVKM. The CDR3 consists of 13 residues. Unmatched junction bases numbered 2, after V lost 6 bases and J lost 0 bases.

This sequence joins TRBV12-3 or TRBV12-4 and TRBJ2-5; no clear D. The CDR3 contains 11 residues. V lost 3 bases and J 4 bases, leaving 3 bases between the germline ends. CDR3: CASSFLETQYF. DNA for the CDR3: TGTGCCAGCAGTTTTCTAGAGACCCAGTACTTC.

V gene TRBV10-3 combines with J gene TRBJ2-3; 7 bases map to TRBD1. CDR3 length: 14 amino acids. From germline, CDR1 is ENHRY and CDR2 SYGVKD. Unmatched junction bases numbered 13, after V lost 8 bases and J lost 8 bases. The CDR3 DNA follows: TGTGCCATCGGATCCGGGACAGCTCAAGGTACGCAGTATTTT. Protein product: CAIGSGTAQGTQYF.

Here the CDR3 reads CASSLDFSQETQYF. DNA for the CDR3: TGTGCCAGCAGCTTAGACTTCTCCCAAGAGACCCAGTACTTC. This chain links TRBV11-2 with TRBJ2-5, with unresolved D. Between the trimmed V and J ends, which lost 0 bases and 1 base, there was a span of 6 bases. The CDR3 runs to 14 residues. CDR1 SGHAT and CDR2 FQNNGV come from the germline V gene.

This chain uses TRBV15 with TRBJ2-4, with 8 bases aligning to TRBD1. Germline values: CDR1 LNHNV, CDR2 YYDKDF (reference sequence). CDR3 length: 17 residues. Trimming removed 5 bases from V and 7 bases from J; junction bases left unmatched: 16. Written as DNA, the CDR3 is TGTGCCACCAGCGGACTGGACAGGGTGGATTTAAGCAACATTCAGTACTTC. Its translation is CATSGLDRVDLSNIQYF.

The rearrangement uses TRBV5-4 and TRBJ2-7, with TRBD2 matching 14 bases. J was trimmed by 3 bases and V by 4 bases; bases with no gene match: 9. There are 17 residues in the CDR3. From germline, CDR1 is SGHNT and CDR2 YYREEE (reference sequence). CDR3 coding DNA: TGTGCCAGCAGCGGGGGACTAGCGGGAGTGAACTTCTACGAGCAGTACTTC. Residues: CASSGGLAGVNFYEQYF.

V gene TRBV24-1 combines with J gene TRBJ2-3; D is unclear. Germline CDR1 is KGHDR and CDR2 is SFDVKD. The CDR3 runs 12 residues. V was shortened by 5 bases and J by 4 bases, with 6 bases between the two germline ends. The CDR3 DNA is TGTGCCACCAGTGTGGCTTCAGATACGCAGTATTTT. Amino acid sequence: CATSVASDTQYF.